Each of the 9 T cell receptor beta chains below was sequenced from the same sample in a study of blood T cell repertoires in COVID-19. Libraries were prepared by immunoSEQ multiplex PCR; TCRdb keeps only in-frame clonotypes and omits some of them. This table has roughly 150,000 clones, about 86% appearing once. Source material: peripheral blood. The receptors shown here come from a woman aged 70-85 years with acute or convalescent COVID-19.

The V gene is TRBV7-9, the J gene TRBJ1-2; TRBD1 is a possible D gene (5 bases). CDR1 SEHNR and CDR2 FQNEAQ come from the germline V gene (reference sequence). The V and J ends lost 5 bases and 1 base respectively, with 17 bases between them. The CDR3 has 16 amino acids. CDR3 in DNA: TGTGCCAGCAGCACCCAGGATGGGGGGGATAACTATGGCTACACCTTC. It is translated as CASSTQDGGDNYGYTF. Supplemented by reference TRBV7-9 and TRBJ1-2, the full variable domain reads DTGVSQNPRHKITKRGQNVTFRCDPISEHNRLYWYRQTLGQGPEFLTYFQNEAQLEKSRLLSDRFSAERPKGSFSTLEIQRTEQGDSAMYLCASSTQDGGDNYGYTFGSGTRLTVV.

V usage is TRBV5-1 and J usage is TRBJ2-1; 15 nucleotides align to TRBD2. CDR1 is SGHRS and CDR2 is YFSETQ in the germline V gene. The CDR3 covers 17 residues. After removal of 3 bases from V and 4 bases from J, the junction contained 5 bases not matched to a gene. As DNA, the CDR3 is TGCGCCAGCAGCTCCGGACTAGCGGGGGGGACTTACAATGAGCAGTTCTTC. Encoded protein: CASSSGLAGGTYNEQFF.

In nucleotides, the CDR3 is TGTGCCTGGAGGACGACAGGGGGGGGATCGTATGGCTACACCTTC. Its translation is CAWRTTGGGSYGYTF. This chain links TRBV30 with TRBJ1-2; TRBD1 matches 9 bases. The CDR3 spans 15 residues. Unmatched junction bases numbered 10, after V lost 3 bases and J lost 5 bases. Germline V gene lookup returns CDR1 GTSNPN and CDR2 SVGIG (reference sequence).

This clone has just one count. The chain uses TRBV18 and TRBJ1-1; D is perhaps TRBD1 (6 bases). Trimming took off 6 bases at V and 3 bases at J, with 14 bases between the two ends. Per the germline V gene, CDR1 is KGHSH and CDR2 is LQKENI. This CDR3 spans 14 amino acids. The CDR3 DNA reads TGTGCCAGCTCGGTAACAGGGTTGCACACTGAAGCTTTCTTT. This translates into CASSVTGLHTEAFF.

The J gene is TRBJ1-1, the V gene TRBV19; 12 bases fit TRBD1. V was pared by 5 bases and J by 12 bases, with 10 bases of the junction left unmatched. Germline CDR1 LNHDA, CDR2 SQIVND (reference sequence). This CDR3 has 14 amino acids. The CDR3 loop is CASSPGTGGLLTFF. The CDR3 DNA follows: TGTGCCAGTAGTCCCGGGACAGGGGGCCTTTTAACTTTCTTT.

The V gene is TRBV7-2, the J gene TRBJ2-5, with 10 nucleotides matching TRBD1. Germline V gene sequence: CDR1 SGHTA, CDR2 FQGNSA. There are 14 residues in the CDR3. The V segment lost 6 bases and the J segment 5 bases; nucleotides outside the gene matches: 6. For the CDR3, the DNA is TGTGCCAGCAGGCCGACAGGGGGCGTGGAGACCCAGTACTTC. Protein: CASRPTGGVETQYF. The whole variable domain, remainder taken from reference TRBV7-2 and TRBJ2-5, is GAGVSQSPSNKVTEKGKDVELRCDPISGHTALYWYRQSLGQGLEFLIYFQGNSAPDKSGLPSDRFSAERTGGSVSTLTIQRTQQEDSAVYLCASRPTGGVETQYFGPGTRLLVL.

The V gene is TRBV6-6, the J gene TRBJ1-5; tentatively, D is TRBD1 (6 bases). CDR1 MNHNY and CDR2 SVGAGI come from the germline V gene (reference sequence). The ends were cut back, 0 bases at V and 7 bases at J, with 16 bases in the middle. The CDR3 spans 16 residues. CDR3 in amino acids: CASSYSSSGVGQPQHF. The CDR3 DNA is TGTGCCAGCAGTTACTCGAGTTCAGGGGTCGGGCAGCCCCAGCATTTT.

This clone turned up a few times. The chain uses TRBV7-8 and TRBJ2-5; D not certain. The CDR3 spans 12 residues. Trimming removed 2 bases at V and 4 bases at J, with 5 bases between. Germline V lookup: CDR1 SGHVS, CDR2 FQNEAQ. Written as DNA, the CDR3 is TGTGCCAGCAGCTTATTTCGAGAGACCCAGTACTTC. Residues: CASSLFRETQYF.

The chain employs TRBV4-2 and TRBJ2-3; 12 bases map to TRBD2. The CDR3 is made up of 19 amino acids. The ends lost 1 base at V and 0 bases at J; junction bases unmatched: 8. CDR1 is LGHNA and CDR2 is YNFKEQ in the germline V gene. CDR3 DNA: TGTGCCAGCAGCCAAGCGGCTAGCGGGGGGGCCGCGAGCACAGATACGCAGTATTTT. Amino acid sequence: CASSQAASGGAASTDTQYF.